Listed here are 27 T cell receptor beta chains from one sample, sequenced in a study of vaccination effects on CD4 cells after COVID-19. Their cognate antigens are unknown. Under the ViraFEST assay, PBMC were stimulated with viral peptide pools so that antigen-specific CD4+ T cells expanded. Sequencing was performed afterwards. The culture ran for 10 to 11 days, and then CD4+ T cells were isolated. The assay was immunoSEQ multiplex PCR, and TCRdb's table has in-frame clones only and misses some. The sample consists of roughly 20,000 clones, around 70% of them appearing once. The sample here was CD4+ T cells from PBMCs cultured with HCoV-229E spike peptides, taken before COVID-19 vaccination. All receptors come from a human donor who received a COVID-19 vaccine.

J is TRBJ1-1 and V is TRBV7-9, with 9 bases matching TRBD1. The CDR3 extends over 14 amino acids. After removal of 4 bases from V and 4 bases from J, the junction contained 4 bases not matched to a gene. CDR1 is SEHNR, CDR2 FQNEAQ, per germline (reference sequence). In DNA, the CDR3 is TGTGCCAGCAGCTCACAGGGGGCTGGCACTGAAGCTTTCTTT. The encoded protein is CASSSQGAGTEAFF.

V is TRBV6-5 and J is TRBJ1-1; D may be TRBD1 (6 bases). Germline CDR1 and CDR2: MNHEY and SVGAGI. CDR3 size: 16 residues. The V end lost 0 bases, the J end lost 2 bases, and 13 bases lay between the germline ends. The CDR3 sequence: CASSYSLQGGNTEAFF. In DNA form, the CDR3 reads TGTGCCAGCAGTTACTCGTTACAGGGAGGCAACACTGAAGCTTTCTTT.

Only a few counts were recorded for this clone. The V call is TRBV2, the J call TRBJ1-4, with D hard to call. Per the germline V gene, CDR1 is SNHLY and CDR2 is FYNNEI. The CDR3 is 12 residues long. Trimming cost V 3 bases and J 8 bases, with 7 bases left between them. Written as DNA, the CDR3 is TGTGCCAGCAGTGATCAGATGGAAAAACTGTTTTTT. It translates to CASSDQMEKLFF.

The V call is TRBV23-1, the J call TRBJ2-7; 9 bases fit TRBD1. TRBV23-1 is identified as an open reading frame with a role that is uncertain. The V and J ends lost 9 bases and 5 bases, in that order; junction bases with no gene match: 14. This CDR3 contains 15 residues. CDR3 region: CARGINDRGFNEQYF. The CDR3 DNA reads TGCGCCAGAGGGATTAACGACAGGGGGTTCAACGAGCAGTACTTC.

V and J are TRBV6-1 and TRBJ2-7; the D gene is possibly TRBD1 (5 bases). Germline V gives CDR1 MNHNS, CDR2 SASEGT. V lost 2 bases and J 6 bases, leaving 17 bases between the germline ends. There are 15 residues in the CDR3. CDR3 protein: CASSELGAGRREQYF. In DNA, the CDR3 is TGTGCCAGCAGTGAATTAGGGGCAGGGCGTCGCGAGCAGTACTTC.

This clone was seen a few times. This chain uses TRBV6-4 with TRBJ2-3; the D gene is possibly TRBD2 (6 bases). Germline assignment: CDR1 MRHNA and CDR2 SNTAGT. The CDR3 length is 15 residues. The V end lost 2 bases, the J end lost 0 bases, and 9 bases lay between the germline ends. The CDR3 reads CASSDGAGSTDTQYF. The CDR3 nucleotides are TGTGCCAGCAGTGACGGGGCGGGGAGCACAGATACGCAGTATTTT.

The rearrangement joins TRBV12-3 or TRBV12-4 to TRBJ2-7; 10 bases fit TRBD2. CDR3 length: 13 amino acids. The V and J ends lost 8 bases and 6 bases, in that order; junction bases with no gene match: 7. The CDR3 bases are TGTGCCAGCGGTAGGACTAGCGGAGCCGAGCAGTACTTC. It encodes CASGRTSGAEQYF.

V and J are TRBV4-1 and TRBJ2-7; 7 bases are a match to TRBD2. With 6 bases clipped from V and 3 bases from J, the junction kept 11 bases outside the gene matches. CDR3 length: 15 amino acids. Germline V gene data show CDR1 as MGHRA and CDR2 as YSYEKL. The CDR3 loop is CASSQRGDHDYEQYF. In nucleotides, the CDR3 is TGCGCCAGCAGTCAACGGGGGGACCACGACTACGAGCAGTACTTC.

This clone is medium-sized (0.01 to 0.1%) in the sample. V is TRBV7-9 and J is TRBJ2-7; no firm D call. The CDR3 contains 14 residues. Germline loops: CDR1 SEHNR, CDR2 FQNEAQ (reference sequence). The V and J ends lost 1 base and 0 bases respectively, with 7 bases between them. The CDR3 protein is CASSLEATSYEQYF. DNA for the CDR3: TGTGCCAGCAGCTTAGAGGCCACCTCCTACGAGCAGTACTTC.

This clone has a handful of counts. The chain combines TRBV27 with TRBJ1-3; unclear D gene. Deletions cut 5 bases from V and 3 bases from J, with 8 bases between. The germline gives CDR1 MNHEY, CDR2 SMNVEV (reference sequence). This CDR3 comprises 13 residues. CDR3 in amino acids: CASSPQIGNTIYF. The DNA for the CDR3 is TGTGCCAGCAGTCCGCAAATTGGAAACACCATATATTTT.

V and J are TRBV27 and TRBJ2-7; weak D call: TRBD1 (6 bases). The CDR3 runs to 17 residues. The V gene lost 2 bases and the J gene lost 4 bases, with 21 bases spanning the gap. Germline loops: CDR1 MNHEY, CDR2 SMNVEV (reference sequence). The CDR3 region is CASSLGFGAGTSYEQYF. CDR3 DNA: TGTGCCAGCAGTTTAGGGTTTGGGGCAGGGACATCTTACGAGCAGTACTTC.

This chain links TRBV7-9 with TRBJ1-1; 10 bases line up with TRBD1. The J segment lost 7 bases and the V segment lost 2 bases, leaving 10 bases of the junction unmatched. CDR1 SEHNR and CDR2 FQNEAQ come from the germline V gene (reference sequence). This CDR3 is 16 amino acids long. The CDR3 region has the DNA TGTGCCAGCAGCTTATGGGGGACAGGGGCCAGCTTTGAAGCTTTCTTT. Amino acid sequence: CASSLWGTGASFEAFF.

The genes are TRBV2 and TRBJ1-3, with a weak D call TRBD1 (5 bases). V lost 8 bases, J lost 1 base, and 15 bases lay in between. The CDR3 extends over 15 amino acids. Germline lookup yields CDR1 SNHLY and CDR2 FYNNEI. CDR3 region: CASGRAGPSGNTIYF. In DNA, the CDR3 is TGTGCCAGCGGTCGAGCAGGGCCTTCTGGAAACACCATATATTTT.

This rearrangement joins TRBV9 to TRBJ1-3; unclear D gene. The CDR3 extends over 14 amino acids. CDR1 SGDLS and CDR2 YYNGEE come from the germline V gene. V shed 6 bases and J shed 1 base, with 11 bases lying between them. The CDR3 spells CASTKRLSGNTIYF. The CDR3, as DNA: TGTGCCAGCACTAAACGGCTTTCTGGAAACACCATATATTTT.

This chain connects TRBV2 to TRBJ1-1; 7 bases align to TRBD1. Germline V gene data show CDR1 as SNHLY and CDR2 as FYNNEI. The CDR3 totals 12 residues. V lost 8 bases to trimming and J lost 3 bases; unmatched junction nucleotides: 3. CDR3 sequence reads: CASGQEYTEAFF. In DNA form, the CDR3 reads TGTGCCAGCGGACAGGAGTACACTGAAGCTTTCTTT.

This clone was found a few times. The chain uses TRBV2 and TRBJ2-2; D is perhaps TRBD1 (6 bases). The CDR3 extends over 15 amino acids. Germline CDR1 reads SNHLY; CDR2 reads FYNNEI. Trimming removed 5 bases at V and 0 bases at J, with 10 bases between. The CDR3 DNA is TGTGCCAGCAGTAGGGACACCACGAACACCGGGGAGCTGTTTTTT. It yields the protein CASSRDTTNTGELFF.

V usage is TRBV10-1 and J usage is TRBJ2-3; 7 bases are shared with TRBD1. The CDR3 loop spans 14 amino acids. Germline trimming cut 3 bases from V and 6 bases from J; bases unmatched to any gene: 6. The germline gives CDR1 WNHNN, CDR2 SYGVQD (reference sequence). DNA of the CDR3: TGCGCCAGCAGTGAAGGGACAGACCAGGATACGCAGTATTTT. It specifies CASSEGTDQDTQYF.

The V call is TRBV12-3 or TRBV12-4, the J call TRBJ1-3; a possible D gene is TRBD1 (5 bases). Trimming removed 5 bases from V and 6 bases from J, with 11 bases in between. CDR3 length: 13 residues. The CDR3 DNA is TGTGCCAGCAGTGTGTCGGGGCAAAACACCATATATTTT. This codes for CASSVSGQNTIYF.

The genes are TRBV7-2 and TRBJ2-3, with 8 bases fitting TRBD2. With V trimmed by 4 bases and J by 2 bases, 5 bases remained unmatched. Germline V gene data show CDR1 as SGHTA and CDR2 as FQGNSA. This CDR3 region has 15 residues. DNA for the CDR3: TGTGCCAGCAGCTGGCGAGCGGGGGACACAGATACGCAGTATTTT. As protein: CASSWRAGDTDTQYF.

V and J are TRBV7-8 and TRBJ2-2; TRBD2 agrees at 9 bases. Germline V lookup: CDR1 SGHVS, CDR2 FQNEAQ. The CDR3 loop spans 17 amino acids. The V gene end was trimmed by 1 base and the J gene end by 7 bases; junction bases not matched to a gene: 10. The CDR3 DNA follows: TGTGCCAGCAGCTTAGATTCAGCGGGGGGAGTTATCGGGGAGCTGTTTTTT. The encoded protein is CASSLDSAGGVIGELFF.

This clone was detected only once. This chain joins TRBV24-1 and TRBJ2-2, with D tentatively TRBD1 (5 bases). The V end was cut by 2 bases, the J end by 0 bases, with 9 bases between. CDR3 size: 16 residues. Per the germline V gene, CDR1 is KGHDR and CDR2 is SFDVKD. The CDR3 sequence is CATSDYRNANTGELFF. CDR3 nucleotide sequence: TGTGCCACCAGTGATTACAGGAACGCGAACACCGGGGAGCTGTTTTTT.

The chain combines TRBV7-8 with TRBJ1-2; a weak D match, TRBD1 (5 bases). Germline loops: CDR1 SGHVS, CDR2 FQNEAQ. The ends were cut back, 1 base at V and 2 bases at J, with 11 bases in the middle. The CDR3 extends over 15 amino acids. As DNA, the CDR3 is TGTGCCAGCAGCTTAGTCGGGACCCAGAACTATGGCTACACCTTC. Translating it yields CASSLVGTQNYGYTF.

The rearrangement joins TRBV5-1 to TRBJ1-2; D remains unclear. The CDR3 runs to 13 residues. Germline V gives CDR1 SGHRS, CDR2 YFSETQ. V gave up 1 base and J gave up 6 bases, with 10 bases separating them. The CDR3 nucleotides read TGCGCCAGCAGCTTGAATATCCAGAATGGCTACACCTTC. Translated: CASSLNIQNGYTF. The variable domain in full, completed from reference TRBV5-1 and TRBJ1-2, reads KAGVTQTPRYLIKTRGQQVTLSCSPISGHRSVSWYQQTPGQGLQFLFEYFSETQRNKGNFPGRFSGRQFSNSRSEMNVSTLELGDSALYLCASSLNIQNGYTFGSGTRLTVV.

The count of this clone is one. The chain carries TRBV5-1 and TRBJ2-1; 11 nucleotides match TRBD2. The trim removed 3 bases at V and 4 bases at J, leaving 3 bases unmatched. In germline, CDR1 is SGHRS, CDR2 YFSETQ. This CDR3 comprises 15 residues. Here the CDR3 DNA reads TGCGCCAGCAGCTCCGGGACTAGCGGTTACAATGAGCAGTTCTTC. This gives the protein CASSSGTSGYNEQFF.

This chain joins TRBV12-3 or TRBV12-4 and TRBJ2-5, with TRBD1 identical over 9 bases. The CDR3 has 13 amino acids. V lost 5 bases to trimming and J lost 6 bases; unmatched junction nucleotides: 4. The DNA of the CDR3 is TGTGCCAGCAGTCCGACAGGGGGACAGACCCAGTACTTC. Translated: CASSPTGGQTQYF.

This clone is medium-sized (0.01 to 0.1%). The chain uses TRBV12-5 and TRBJ1-2, with 9 bases identical to TRBD1. CDR1 is LGHNT and CDR2 is FRNRAP in the germline V gene. J gave up 6 bases and V 6 bases, and 5 bases lay outside the gene matches. There are 13 residues in the CDR3. CDR3 region: CASGSGTGHGYTF. In DNA, the CDR3 is TGTGCTAGTGGCTCCGGGACAGGGCATGGCTACACCTTC.

The rearrangement joins TRBV6-4 to TRBJ1-1, with TRBD1 identical over 9 bases. Germline CDR1 and CDR2: MRHNA and SNTAGT. The CDR3 has 15 residues. V gave up 6 bases and J gave up 1 base; unmatched junction bases: 6. This chain's CDR3 is CASRQGTGTNTEAFF. CDR3 nucleotides: TGTGCCAGCAGGCAGGGGACAGGGACGAACACTGAAGCTTTCTTT.